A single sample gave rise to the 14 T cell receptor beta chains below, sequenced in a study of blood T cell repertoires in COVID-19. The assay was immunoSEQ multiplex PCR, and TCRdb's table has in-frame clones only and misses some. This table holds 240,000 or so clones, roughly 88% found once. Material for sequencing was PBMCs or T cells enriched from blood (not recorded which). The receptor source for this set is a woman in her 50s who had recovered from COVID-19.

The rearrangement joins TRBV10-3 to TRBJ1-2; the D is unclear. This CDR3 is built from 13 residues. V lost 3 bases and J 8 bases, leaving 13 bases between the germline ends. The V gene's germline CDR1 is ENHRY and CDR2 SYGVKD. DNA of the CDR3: TGTGCCATCAGTGACCCGAGGAAACAAGGCTACACCTTC. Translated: CAISDPRKQGYTF.

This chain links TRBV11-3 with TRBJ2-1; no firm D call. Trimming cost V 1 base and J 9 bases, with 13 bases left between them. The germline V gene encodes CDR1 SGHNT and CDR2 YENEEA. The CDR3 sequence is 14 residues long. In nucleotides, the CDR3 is TGTGCCAGCAGCTTAGGCCGCAGCGTCAGTGAGCAGTTCTTC. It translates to CASSLGRSVSEQFF.

In nucleotides, the CDR3 is TGTGCCAGCAGCTTAGGTGACGGGGGTTACATTCAGTACTTC. Its translation is CASSLGDGGYIQYF. V gene TRBV7-9 combines with J gene TRBJ2-4; TRBD2 might be the D (6 bases). The CDR3 extends over 14 amino acids. V lost 1 base, J lost 8 bases, and 12 bases lay in between. Germline lookup yields CDR1 SEHNR and CDR2 FQNEAQ (reference sequence). The variable domain in full, with the rest retrieved from reference TRBV7-9 and TRBJ2-4, is DTGVSQNPRHKITKRGQNVTFRCDPISEHNRLYWYRQTLGQGPEFLTYFQNEAQLEKSRLLSDRFSAERPKGSFSTLEIQRTEQGDSAMYLCASSLGDGGYIQYFGAGTRLSVL.

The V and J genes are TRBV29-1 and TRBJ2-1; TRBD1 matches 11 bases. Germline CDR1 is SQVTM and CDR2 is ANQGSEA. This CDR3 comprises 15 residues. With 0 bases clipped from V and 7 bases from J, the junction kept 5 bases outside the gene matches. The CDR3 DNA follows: TGCAGCGTTGAAGATCTCGGGACAGGGGGGAATGAGCAGTTCTTC. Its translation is CSVEDLGTGGNEQFF.

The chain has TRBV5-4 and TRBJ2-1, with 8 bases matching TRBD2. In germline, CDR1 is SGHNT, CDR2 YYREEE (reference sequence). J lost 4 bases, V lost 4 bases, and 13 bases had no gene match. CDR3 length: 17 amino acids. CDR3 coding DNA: TGTGCCAGCAGCCCCCCCAGGAGTAGCGGGAAATACAATGAGCAGTTCTTC. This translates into CASSPPRSSGKYNEQFF.

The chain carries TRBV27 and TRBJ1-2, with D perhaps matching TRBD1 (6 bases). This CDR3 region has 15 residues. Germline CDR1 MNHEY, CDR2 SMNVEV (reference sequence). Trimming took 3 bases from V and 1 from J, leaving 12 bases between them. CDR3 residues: CASSLKGEGNYGYTF. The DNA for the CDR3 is TGTGCCAGCAGTTTGAAGGGGGAGGGTAACTATGGCTACACCTTC.

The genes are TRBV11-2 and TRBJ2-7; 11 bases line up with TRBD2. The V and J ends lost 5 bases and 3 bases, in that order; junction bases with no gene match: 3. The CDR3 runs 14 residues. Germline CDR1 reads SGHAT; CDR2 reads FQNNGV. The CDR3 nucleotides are TGTGCCAGCAGCATAGGGACTAGCGGCTACGAGCAGTACTTC. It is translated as CASSIGTSGYEQYF. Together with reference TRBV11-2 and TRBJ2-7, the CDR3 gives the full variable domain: EAGVAQSPRYKIIEKRQSVAFWCNPISGHATLYWYQQILGQGPKLLIQFQNNGVVDDSQLPKDRFSAERLKGVDSTLKIQPAKLEDSAVYLCASSIGTSGYEQYFGPGTRLTVT.

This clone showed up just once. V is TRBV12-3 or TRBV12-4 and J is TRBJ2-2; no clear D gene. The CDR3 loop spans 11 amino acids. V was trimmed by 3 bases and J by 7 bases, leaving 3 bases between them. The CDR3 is CASSFLGELFF. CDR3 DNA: TGTGCCAGCAGTTTTCTCGGGGAGCTGTTTTTT.

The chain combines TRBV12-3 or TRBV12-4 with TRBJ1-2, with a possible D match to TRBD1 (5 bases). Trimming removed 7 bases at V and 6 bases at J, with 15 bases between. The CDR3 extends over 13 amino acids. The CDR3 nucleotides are TGTGCCAGCACCCCCGGGCAGGGCAATGGCTACACCTTC. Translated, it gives CASTPGQGNGYTF.

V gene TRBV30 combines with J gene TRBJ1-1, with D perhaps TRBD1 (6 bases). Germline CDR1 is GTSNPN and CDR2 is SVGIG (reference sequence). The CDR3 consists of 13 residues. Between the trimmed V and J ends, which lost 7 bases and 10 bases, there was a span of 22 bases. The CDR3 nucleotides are TGTGCCTTGGAGCAGACCCAGGGGCGAGGAGCTTTCTTT. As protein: CALEQTQGRGAFF.

CDR3 region: CASSSPGGNEKLFF. Here the CDR3 DNA reads TGTGCCAGCAGCTCTCCAGGGGGTAATGAAAAACTGTTTTTT. The rearrangement uses TRBV5-6 and TRBJ1-4, with 7 bases fitting TRBD1. V shed 3 bases and J 4 bases; nucleotides not matched to a gene: 3. The CDR3 runs 14 residues. Germline loops: CDR1 SGHDT, CDR2 YYEEEE.

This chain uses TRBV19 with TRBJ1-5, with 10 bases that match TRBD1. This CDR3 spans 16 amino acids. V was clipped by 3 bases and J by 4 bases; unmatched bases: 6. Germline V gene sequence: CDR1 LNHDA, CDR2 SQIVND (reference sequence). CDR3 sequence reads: CASSIWGQGLNQPQHF. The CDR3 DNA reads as TGTGCCAGTAGTATTTGGGGACAGGGGTTAAATCAGCCCCAGCATTTT.

This CDR3 reads CPWRLRAPDQPQHF. In DNA form, the CDR3 reads TGCCCATGGAGGTTGAGGGCGCCCGATCAGCCCCAGCATTTT. The rearrangement uses TRBV29-1 and TRBJ1-5; D ambiguous. Looked up from germline, CDR1 is SQVTM and CDR2 is ANQGSEA. This CDR3 has 14 amino acids.

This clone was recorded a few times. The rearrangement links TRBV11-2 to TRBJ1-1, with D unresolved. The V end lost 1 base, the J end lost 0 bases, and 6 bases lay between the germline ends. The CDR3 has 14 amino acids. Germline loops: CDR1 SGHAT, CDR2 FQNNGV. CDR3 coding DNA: TGTGCCAGCAGCTTAGGTAATATGAACACTGAAGCTTTCTTT. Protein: CASSLGNMNTEAFF.